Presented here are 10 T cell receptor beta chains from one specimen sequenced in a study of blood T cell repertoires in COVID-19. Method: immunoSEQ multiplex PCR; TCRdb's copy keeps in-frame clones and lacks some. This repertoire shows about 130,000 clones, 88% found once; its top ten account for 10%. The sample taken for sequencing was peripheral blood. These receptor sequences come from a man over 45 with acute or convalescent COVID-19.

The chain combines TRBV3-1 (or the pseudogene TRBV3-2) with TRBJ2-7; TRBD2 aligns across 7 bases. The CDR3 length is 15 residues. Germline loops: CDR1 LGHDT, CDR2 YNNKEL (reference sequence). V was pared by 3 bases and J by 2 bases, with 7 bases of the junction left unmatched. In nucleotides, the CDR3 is TGTGCCAGCAGCCAGATAGCGGGTGATCCCTACGAGCAGTACTTC. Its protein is CASSQIAGDPYEQYF.

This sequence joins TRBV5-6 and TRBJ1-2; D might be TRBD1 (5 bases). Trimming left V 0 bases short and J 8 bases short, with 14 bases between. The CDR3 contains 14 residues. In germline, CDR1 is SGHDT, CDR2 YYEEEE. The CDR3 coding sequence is TGTGCCAGCAGCTTGGAGTTCGGTGGGGCGGGCTACACCTTC. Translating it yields CASSLEFGGAGYTF.

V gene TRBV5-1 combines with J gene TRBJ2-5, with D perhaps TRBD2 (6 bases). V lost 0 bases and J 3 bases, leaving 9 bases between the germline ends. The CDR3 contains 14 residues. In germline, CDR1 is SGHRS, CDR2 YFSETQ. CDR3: CASSLGLVEETQYF. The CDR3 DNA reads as TGCGCCAGCAGCTTGGGACTAGTAGAAGAGACCCAGTACTTC.

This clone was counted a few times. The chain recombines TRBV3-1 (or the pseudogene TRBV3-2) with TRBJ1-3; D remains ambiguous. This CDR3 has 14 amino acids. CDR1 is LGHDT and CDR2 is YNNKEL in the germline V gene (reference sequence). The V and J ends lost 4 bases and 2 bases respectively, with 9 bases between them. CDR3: CASSRQRAGNTIYF. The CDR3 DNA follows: TGTGCCAGCAGCCGCCAGCGGGCTGGAAACACCATATATTTT.

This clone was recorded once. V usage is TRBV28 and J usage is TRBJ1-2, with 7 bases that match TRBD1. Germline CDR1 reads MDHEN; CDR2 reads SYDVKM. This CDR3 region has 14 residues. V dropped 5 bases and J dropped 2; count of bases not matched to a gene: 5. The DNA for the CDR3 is TGTGCCAGCAGTGAGATAGGGGGCAACTATGGCTACACCTTC. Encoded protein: CASSEIGGNYGYTF.

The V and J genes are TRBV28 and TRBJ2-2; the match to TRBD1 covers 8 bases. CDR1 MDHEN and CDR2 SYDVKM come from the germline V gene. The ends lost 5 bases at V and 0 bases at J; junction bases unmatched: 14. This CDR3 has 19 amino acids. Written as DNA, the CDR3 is TGTGCCAGCAGTCCCCGGACAGGGCCCCTGACCGCGAACACCGGGGAGCTGTTTTTT. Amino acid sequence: CASSPRTGPLTANTGELFF.

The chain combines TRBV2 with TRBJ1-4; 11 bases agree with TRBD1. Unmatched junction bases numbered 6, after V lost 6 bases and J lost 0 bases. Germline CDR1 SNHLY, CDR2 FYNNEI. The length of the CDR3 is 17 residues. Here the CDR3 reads CASRRGQGETTNEKLFF. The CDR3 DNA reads TGTGCCAGCAGGAGGGGACAGGGGGAGACAACTAATGAAAAACTGTTTTTT.

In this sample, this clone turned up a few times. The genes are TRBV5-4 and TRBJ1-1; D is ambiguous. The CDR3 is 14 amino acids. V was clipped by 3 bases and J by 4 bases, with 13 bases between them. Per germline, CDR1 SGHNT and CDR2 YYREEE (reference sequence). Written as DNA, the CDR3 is TGTGCCAGCAGCTGGGAAGGCCGGGGCACTGAAGCTTTCTTT. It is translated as CASSWEGRGTEAFF. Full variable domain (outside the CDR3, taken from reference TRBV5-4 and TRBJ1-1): ETGVTQSPTHLIKTRGQQVTLRCSSQSGHNTVSWYQQALGQGPQFIFQYYREEENGRGNFPPRFSGLQFPNYSSELNVNALELDDSALYLCASSWEGRGTEAFFGQGTRLTVV.

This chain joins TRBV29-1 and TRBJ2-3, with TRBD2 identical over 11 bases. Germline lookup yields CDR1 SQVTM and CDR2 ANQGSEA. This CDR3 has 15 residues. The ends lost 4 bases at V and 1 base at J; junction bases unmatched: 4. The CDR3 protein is CSVAEGLAGTDTQYF. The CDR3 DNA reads TGCAGCGTTGCCGAGGGACTAGCGGGCACAGATACGCAGTATTTT.

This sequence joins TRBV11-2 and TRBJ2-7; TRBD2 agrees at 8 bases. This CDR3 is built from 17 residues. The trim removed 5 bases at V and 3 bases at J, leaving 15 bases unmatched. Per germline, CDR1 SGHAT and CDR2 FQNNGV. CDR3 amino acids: CASSGGTRRVLNYEQYF. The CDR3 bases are TGTGCCAGCAGCGGGGGGACTAGACGAGTACTAAACTACGAGCAGTACTTC.